This entry lists 19 T cell receptor beta chains sequenced from one sample in a study of cytomegalovirus exposure and HLA in healthy donors. The data were produced by immunoSEQ multiplex PCR, yet TCRdb's version contains in-frame clones alone and is incomplete. The sample contains 120,000 to 150,000 clones, roughly 87% of which appear only once. Sequencing was performed on PBMCs. These receptors came from a man in his late teens or twenties in good health and CMV-seropositive.

This chain uses TRBV18 with TRBJ1-1; a weak D match, TRBD1 (6 bases). V was cut by 5 bases and J by 3 bases, with 19 bases left in between. From germline, CDR1 is KGHSH and CDR2 LQKENI. The CDR3 is made up of 16 amino acids. The chain's CDR3 is CASSDLRGASDTEAFF. The CDR3 DNA reads as TGTGCCAGCTCAGATCTTCGGGGGGCCTCGGACACTGAAGCTTTCTTT.

The gene calls are TRBV7-6 and TRBJ1-1; 10 bases are shared with TRBD1. The CDR3 loop spans 14 amino acids. Germline V gene sequence: CDR1 SGHVS, CDR2 FNYEAQ. Unmatched junction bases numbered 2, after V lost 3 bases and J lost 4 bases. The CDR3: CASSLGQGFTEAFF. CDR3 nucleotides: TGTGCCAGCAGCTTGGGACAGGGGTTCACTGAAGCTTTCTTT.

The V and J genes are TRBV30 and TRBJ1-4; possibly TRBD1 for D (6 bases). The ends were cut back, 4 bases at V and 5 bases at J, with 20 bases in the middle. Germline CDR1 GTSNPN, CDR2 SVGIG (reference sequence). The CDR3 loop spans 16 amino acids. CDR3 DNA: TGTGCCTGGATTTTTTCTCCGGGAACAGGGAATGAAAAACTGTTTTTT. As protein: CAWIFSPGTGNEKLFF.

This clone was detected a few times. The J gene is TRBJ2-7, the V gene TRBV5-1, with 10 bases matching TRBD2. This CDR3 comprises 15 residues. CDR1 is SGHRS and CDR2 is YFSETQ in the germline V gene. V lost 4 bases to trimming and J lost 2 bases; unmatched junction nucleotides: 6. The CDR3 bases are TGCGCCAGCAGCGTTAGCGGGGGGAGGACCTACGAGCAGTACTTC. Translation gives CASSVSGGRTYEQYF.

This clone was counted a single time. The chain recombines TRBV7-9 with TRBJ2-3, with 7 bases aligning to TRBD1. The CDR3 runs 13 residues. From germline, CDR1 is SEHNR and CDR2 FQNEAQ (reference sequence). The V and J ends lost 9 bases and 5 bases, in that order; junction bases with no gene match: 8. The chain's CDR3 is CARRGQGEDTQYF. For the CDR3, the DNA is TGTGCCAGGAGGGGGCAGGGTGAAGATACGCAGTATTTT.

This chain links TRBV4-1 with TRBJ2-3; TRBD1 aligns across 8 bases. The CDR3 consists of 15 residues. Losses at the gene ends were 3 bases for V and 2 bases for J; bases not matched to a gene: 4. Germline lookup yields CDR1 MGHRA and CDR2 YSYEKL. This CDR3 is CASSHSGQDTDTQYF. In nucleotides, the CDR3 is TGCGCCAGCAGCCATTCGGGACAGGACACAGATACGCAGTATTTT.

The rearrangement joins TRBV28 to TRBJ2-5; a weak D match, TRBD2 (7 bases). This CDR3 spans 16 amino acids. CDR1 is MDHEN and CDR2 is SYDVKM in the germline V gene. V was shortened by 1 base and J by 4 bases, with 16 bases between the two germline ends. In DNA form, the CDR3 reads TGTGCCAGCAGTTTATTAACAGGGAGGGATTCAGAGACCCAGTACTTC. This encodes CASSLLTGRDSETQYF.

The rearrangement joins TRBV11-2 to TRBJ2-7; D might be TRBD1 (6 bases). The CDR3 runs 14 residues. Germline assignment: CDR1 SGHAT and CDR2 FQNNGV. V was trimmed by 8 bases and J by 6 bases, leaving 20 bases between them. The CDR3 sequence: CASRTSGQSAEQYF. The CDR3 DNA is TGTGCCAGCCGAACATCTGGACAGTCGGCCGAGCAGTACTTC.

This chain uses TRBV5-6 with TRBJ2-1; a weak D match, TRBD2 (5 bases). From germline, CDR1 is SGHDT and CDR2 YYEEEE. V gave up 2 bases and J gave up 2 bases, with 11 bases separating them. CDR3 size: 15 residues. CDR3 DNA: TGTGCCAGCAGCTTCGGGGAAGTTACCTACAATGAGCAGTTCTTC. As protein: CASSFGEVTYNEQFF.

The gene calls are TRBV5-1 and TRBJ1-1; D is undetermined. This CDR3 spans 14 amino acids. Germline lookup yields CDR1 SGHRS and CDR2 YFSETQ. Trimming took 0 bases from V and 2 from J, leaving 8 bases between them. CDR3 coding DNA: TGCGCCAGCAGCTTGGTAGTTGATAACACTGAAGCTTTCTTT. It yields the protein CASSLVVDNTEAFF.

The chain employs TRBV5-1 and TRBJ2-7; TRBD2 might be the D (5 bases). CDR3 length equals 14 residues. Per the germline V gene, CDR1 is SGHRS and CDR2 is YFSETQ. The ends were cut back, 3 bases at V and 6 bases at J, with 16 bases in the middle. As DNA, the CDR3 is TGCGCCAGCAGCTACGGCGAGGGTGGGGTCGAGCAGTACTTC. This codes for CASSYGEGGVEQYF.

The CDR3 region is CASSSRQGRDTGELFF. The CDR3, as DNA: TGTGCCAGCAGCTCCCGACAGGGGAGGGACACCGGGGAGCTGTTTTTT. The chain recombines TRBV7-6 with TRBJ2-2; possible D gene TRBD1, 8 bases. The CDR3 runs 16 residues. Germline assignment: CDR1 SGHVS and CDR2 FNYEAQ. V lost 4 bases, J lost 3 bases, and 15 bases lay in between.

The J gene is TRBJ2-3, the V gene TRBV5-1; possible D gene TRBD1, 5 bases. The CDR3 is made up of 13 amino acids. Germline lookup yields CDR1 SGHRS and CDR2 YFSETQ. Trimming cost V 4 bases and J 3 bases, with 9 bases left between them. CDR3 amino acids: CASSIPGTDTQYF. CDR3 nucleotide sequence: TGCGCCAGCAGCATACCAGGGACAGATACGCAGTATTTT.

The chain links TRBV9 to TRBJ1-5; D is ambiguous. Trimming pared 3 bases from V and 7 bases from J, leaving 11 bases between. This CDR3 has 13 amino acids. CDR1 is SGDLS, CDR2 YYNGEE, per germline. The CDR3 reads CASSDREGQPQHF. The CDR3, as DNA: TGTGCCAGCAGCGACCGAGAGGGACAGCCCCAGCATTTT.

The V call is TRBV5-1, the J call TRBJ2-5, with 9 bases matching TRBD1. The germline V gene has CDR1 SGHRS and CDR2 YFSETQ. The trim removed 0 bases at V and 2 bases at J, leaving 2 bases unmatched. CDR3 length: 15 residues. The CDR3 protein is CASSLGGQGQETQYF. CDR3 DNA sequence: TGCGCCAGCAGCTTGGGAGGACAGGGGCAAGAGACCCAGTACTTC.

This chain connects TRBV6-5 to TRBJ1-5, with 7 bases identical to TRBD1. Germline V lookup: CDR1 MNHEY, CDR2 SVGAGI. The J segment lost 5 bases and the V segment lost 4 bases, leaving 8 bases of the junction unmatched. The CDR3 spans 15 residues. CDR3 coding DNA: TGTGCCAGCAGTTCAAACAGACAGGGACATCAGCCCCAGCATTTT. The encoded protein is CASSSNRQGHQPQHF.

This clone was seen just once. The rearrangement joins TRBV2 to TRBJ2-3; TRBD2 agrees at 11 bases. The CDR3 covers 13 residues. Trimming at V came to 8 bases and at J to 3 bases, leaving 1 base not matched to a gene. CDR1 SNHLY and CDR2 FYNNEI come from the germline V gene. The CDR3 region is CASVAGGTDTQYF. In nucleotides, the CDR3 is TGTGCCAGCGTAGCGGGAGGGACAGATACGCAGTATTTT.

The rearrangement joins TRBV25-1 to TRBJ2-5, with 7 bases aligning to TRBD2. The CDR3 runs 17 residues. Trimming cost V 6 bases and J 5 bases; bases outside gene matches: 18. Germline lookup yields CDR1 MGHDK and CDR2 SYGVNS. Here the CDR3 DNA reads TGTGCCAGCAGGGGAGGGAGGAATAAATGGGATCCTGAGACCCAGTACTTC. Translating it yields CASRGGRNKWDPETQYF.

J is TRBJ2-1 and V is TRBV10-1, with D possibly being TRBD2 (5 bases). Germline-derived CDR1 and CDR2 are WNHNN and SYGVQD (reference sequence). The CDR3 is 14 residues long. V lost 4 bases to trimming and J lost 7 bases, with 14 bases between them. This CDR3 reads CASSGTSFRNEQFF. The CDR3 DNA is TGCGCCAGCAGTGGGACTTCTTTCCGGAATGAGCAGTTCTTC.